The clone carrying this TCR beta chain has a single count. This is likely an artifact of a read error, given a far larger clone one base away. The data were obtained in a study of prognosis after radiotherapy for stage I lung cancer. Study at large: All of the enrolled patients had stage I non-small cell lung cancer, and they joined between 2018 and 2019. It was considered that all non-small cell lung cancer patients were medically inoperable. SBRT radiotherapy used 3 to 5 fractions and a biologically effective dose of at least 100 Gy.

Using two-round multiplex PCR, the authors amplified TCR beta CDR3 from genomic DNA. The first round of PCR was done with primers that matched each TRBV and TRBJ gene. TCRdb reanalysed the multiplex PCR reads using MiXCR and keeps one entry per CDR3 protein. The repertoire includes tens of thousands of distinct CDR3 sequences, less than 35% of them detected once, and 30% to 40% sits in the top ten. Germline V CDR1 and CDR2: SEHNR, FQNEAQ (reference sequence). V was cut by 2 bases and J by 3 bases, with 11 bases left in between. This CDR3 has 14 residues. For each of two time points, an approximately 6-milliliter draw of peripheral blood was taken.

The sample consisted of PBMCs, taken before or after stereotactic body radiation therapy (not recorded which). This TCR was recovered from a donor aged 50 or older with non-small cell lung cancer. This chain links TRBV7-9 with TRBJ2-7; no clear D. The CDR3 DNA reads TGTGCCAGCAGCTTAAGGTCAGGTTACTACGAGCAGTACTTC. Its translation: CASSLRSGYYEQYF.